A selection of T cell receptor beta chains follows, all from one sample in a study of T-cell memory formation after mild COVID-19. TCRdb re-called the 5' RACE reads with MiXCR, one entry per CDR3 protein. The repertoire includes 300,000 to 350,000 distinct CDR3 sequences, roughly an eighth of them detected once, and 22% sits in the top ten. Sequenced material: PBMCs or a T cell subset sorted from them (not recorded which). The source is a man between 18 and 35 years old who had mild COVID-19 (a few samples of this study predate the infection). Cell type and time point are not known. Each CDR3 is given with its conserved first and last residue. The D gene is left open where the match is weak. For some rows the clone size is stated as once, few or many, or as a class when expanded; others skip it.

>TRBJ2-7|TRBV6-2/TRBV6-3|.|.
CASSYSGATTMVGAPGAYEQYF
TGTGCCAGCAGTTACTCGGGGGCGACGACCATGGTGGGAGCTCCGGGCGCCTACGAGCAGTACTTC
>TRBJ1-1|TRBV5-1|.|.
CASRPPWGENTEAFF
TGCGCCAGCAGGCCCCCCTGGGGAGAGAACACTGAAGCTTTCTTT
>TRBJ2-5|TRBV6-5|few|.
CASSYSRAEGETQYF
TGTGCCAGCAGTTACTCGAGGGCGGAAGGAGAGACCCAGTACTTC
>TRBJ2-2|TRBV7-3|.|TRBD1
CASRGQGANGELFF
TGTGCCAGCAGAGGACAGGGGGCGAACGGGGAGCTGTTTTTT
>TRBJ2-7|TRBV5-1|.|TRBD2
CASSAASGPYYEQYF
TGCGCCAGCAGCGCCGCTAGCGGGCCTTACTACGAGCAGTACTTC
>TRBJ1-2|TRBV18|few|TRBD1
CASSPYRDSQANYGYTF
TGTGCCAGCTCCCCATATCGGGACAGCCAAGCTAACTATGGCTACACCTTC
>TRBJ2-3|TRBV20-1|few|.
CSPTSDTQYF
TGCAGTCCAACATCCGATACGCAGTATTTT
>TRBJ1-4|TRBV6-5|.|.
CASSRTPFNEKLFF
TGTGCCAGCAGTCGGACACCATTTAATGAAAAACTGTTTTTT
>TRBJ1-1|TRBV20-1|.|.
CSVPAWVGDTEAFF
TGCAGTGTTCCGGCCTGGGTAGGGGACACTGAAGCTTTCTTT
>TRBJ2-3|TRBV27|few|TRBD2
CASRPGGTSGAALDTQYF
TGTGCCAGCAGACCTGGGGGGACTAGCGGGGCGGCACTCGATACGCAGTATTTT
>TRBJ2-1|TRBV6-5|.|TRBD2
CASSYGVIAGGPGEQFF
TGTGCCAGCAGTTACGGGGTCATAGCGGGGGGGCCAGGCGAGCAGTTCTTC
>TRBJ1-1|TRBV7-2|few|.
CASSANRVDTEAFF
TGTGCCAGCAGCGCCAACAGGGTGGACACTGAAGCTTTCTTT